Below are 21 T cell receptor beta chains sequenced from a single sample in a study of cytomegalovirus exposure and HLA in healthy donors. Primers for the PCR totalled 60 Vbeta and 13 Jbeta. Clones were read by immunoSEQ multiplex PCR, and TCRdb kept only the in-frame ones, dropping some. Of 150,000 to 200,000 clones in the sample, approximately 70% were seen once. Sequencing input: PBMCs. The receptors stem from a man between 18 and 35 years old in good health and CMV-seropositive.

The rearrangement uses TRBV5-4 and TRBJ2-2; 7 nucleotides agree with TRBD2. The junction had 7 bases not matched to a gene; V was cut back by 7 bases and J by 4 bases. The CDR3 spans 14 residues. CDR1 SGHNT and CDR2 YYREEE come from the germline V gene (reference sequence). The CDR3 DNA reads as TGTGCCAGCGGCTCGCCGGGGGGCACCGGGGAGCTGTTTTTT. Residues: CASGSPGGTGELFF. The variable domain in full, with the rest retrieved from reference TRBV5-4 and TRBJ2-2, is ETGVTQSPTHLIKTRGQQVTLRCSSQSGHNTVSWYQQALGQGPQFIFQYYREEENGRGNFPPRFSGLQFPNYSSELNVNALELDDSALYLCASGSPGGTGELFFGEGSRLTVL.

Details on this clone: Within the sample, other DNA sequences also encode this same CDR3. The rearrangement joins TRBV7-2 to TRBJ1-1; 7 bases agree with TRBD1. In germline, CDR1 is SGHTA, CDR2 FQGNSA. The CDR3 sequence is 13 residues long. J lost 2 bases, V lost 5 bases, and 2 bases had no gene match. CDR3 nucleotides: TGTGCCAGCAGCCGACAGGGAAACACTGAAGCTTTCTTT. This codes for CASSRQGNTEAFF.

The CDR3: CASAPTANTEAFF. The CDR3 region has the DNA TGTGCTAGTGCCCCGACAGCGAACACTGAAGCTTTCTTT. This chain uses TRBV12-5 with TRBJ1-1; the D gene is possibly TRBD1 (5 bases). The CDR3 runs 13 residues. In germline, CDR1 is LGHNT, CDR2 FRNRAP. Between the trimmed V and J ends, which lost 7 bases and 1 base, there was a span of 10 bases.

About this clone: An end of the junction differs from the germline gene, which may be a read error. Distinct nucleotide sequences in the sample also encode this CDR3. The chain employs TRBV7-9 and TRBJ1-1, with D possibly matching TRBD1 (5 bases). This CDR3 has 13 amino acids. CDR1 is SEHNR and CDR2 is FQNEAQ in the germline V gene (reference sequence). The CDR3 here is CAITGVEGTEAFF. The CDR3 nucleotides read TGTGCTATAACGGGGGTAGAGGGGACTGAAGCCTTCTTT.

The chain links TRBV4-2 to TRBJ2-1, with D possibly being TRBD2 (6 bases). CDR1 is LGHNA and CDR2 is YNFKEQ in the germline V gene. Trimming removed 1 base at V and 7 bases at J, with 17 bases between. The CDR3 length is 16 residues. CDR3 residues: CASSQVVSGVSNEQFF. CDR3 DNA: TGTGCCAGCAGCCAAGTGGTTAGCGGCGTCTCGAATGAGCAGTTCTTC.

The V call is TRBV6-1, the J call TRBJ1-5; TRBD1 might be the D (5 bases). CDR3 size: 14 residues. Per the germline V gene, CDR1 is MNHNS and CDR2 is SASEGT. Trimming took 7 bases from V and 4 from J, leaving 14 bases between them. CDR3 region: CASMVQGINQPQHF. The CDR3 DNA sequence: TGTGCCAGCATGGTTCAGGGAATAAATCAGCCCCAGCATTTT.

The chain uses TRBV7-6 and TRBJ1-3; 10 positions agree with TRBD1. CDR3 size: 16 residues. Germline V gene lookup returns CDR1 SGHVS and CDR2 FNYEAQ. The V segment lost 5 bases and the J segment 3 bases; nucleotides outside the gene matches: 7. This chain's CDR3 is CASSTDRGTLGNTIYF. CDR3 coding DNA: TGTGCCAGCAGCACGGACAGGGGGACACTTGGAAACACCATATATTTT.

This rearrangement joins TRBV5-1 to TRBJ1-1; tentatively, D is TRBD1 (5 bases). Deletions cut 0 bases from V and 0 bases from J, with 12 bases between. Germline assignment: CDR1 SGHRS and CDR2 YFSETQ. The length of the CDR3 is 16 residues. Here the CDR3 reads CASSLDGGQLNTEAFF. The CDR3 coding sequence is TGCGCCAGCAGCTTGGACGGGGGTCAGCTGAACACTGAAGCTTTCTTT.

This chain joins TRBV30 and TRBJ1-5, with D uncertain. Germline CDR1 is GTSNPN and CDR2 is SVGIG (reference sequence). The CDR3 covers 13 residues. The V gene lost 2 bases and the J gene lost 3 bases, with 8 bases spanning the gap. In DNA, the CDR3 is TGTGCCTGGAGTCCCGGTCCCAATCAGCCCCAGCATTTT. This translates into CAWSPGPNQPQHF.

The gene calls are TRBV5-6 and TRBJ2-3; 7 bases map to TRBD1. J was trimmed by 0 bases and V by 3 bases; bases with no gene match: 10. The CDR3 runs to 17 residues. CDR1 is SGHDT and CDR2 is YYEEEE in the germline V gene. CDR3 nucleotide sequence: TGTGCCAGCAGCTCCCAACGGACAGGCCTAAGCACAGATACGCAGTATTTT. It yields the protein CASSSQRTGLSTDTQYF.

The V call is TRBV6-4, the J call TRBJ2-3; 13 positions agree with TRBD2. From germline, CDR1 is MRHNA and CDR2 SNTAGT. The CDR3 has 16 residues. The trim removed 4 bases at V and 4 bases at J, leaving 5 bases unmatched. In nucleotides, the CDR3 is TGTGCCAGCAGTGCGTCGGGACTAGCGGGGTCAGATACGCAGTATTTT. It is translated as CASSASGLAGSDTQYF.

In this sample, this clone turned up a few times. The chain recombines TRBV6-1 with TRBJ2-5, with 9 bases fitting TRBD2. Germline-derived CDR1 and CDR2 are MNHNS and SASEGT. V shed 10 bases, J shed 4 bases, and the junction held 4 bases outside the gene matches. The CDR3 sequence is 12 residues long. CDR3 in DNA: TGTGCCATTAGCGGGAGTACAGAGACCCAGTACTTC. It yields the protein CAISGSTETQYF.

V is TRBV4-2 and J is TRBJ1-1; D might be TRBD1 (5 bases). There are 18 residues in the CDR3. Trimming took off 0 bases at V and 1 base at J, with 18 bases between the two ends. CDR1 is LGHNA and CDR2 is YNFKEQ in the germline V gene. CDR3 loop: CASSQDWQGVRGNTEAFF. CDR3 DNA: TGTGCCAGCAGCCAAGATTGGCAGGGTGTGAGAGGGAACACTGAAGCTTTCTTT.

Notes on this clone: Other DNA variants within this sample encode the same CDR3. The rearrangement links TRBV9 to TRBJ1-5, with D possibly TRBD1 on 6 matching bases. Germline V gives CDR1 SGDLS, CDR2 YYNGEE. V dropped 0 bases and J dropped 2 bases, with 6 bases sitting between them. The CDR3 totals 14 residues. CDR3 in amino acids: CASSVAGGNQPQHF. CDR3 nucleotide sequence: TGTGCCAGCAGCGTAGCAGGGGGCAATCAGCCCCAGCATTTT.

This sequence joins TRBV11-2 and TRBJ2-1; 10 bases agree with TRBD2. Germline CDR1 is SGHAT and CDR2 is FQNNGV. This CDR3 contains 14 residues. V gave up 5 bases and J gave up 10 bases; unmatched junction bases: 8. CDR3 DNA: TGTGCCAGCAGCCCTAGCGGGAGAGGCCGGGAGCAGTTCTTC. Amino acid sequence: CASSPSGRGREQFF.

J is TRBJ1-3 and V is TRBV7-2, with a tentative D call TRBD1 (6 bases). The CDR3 runs to 15 residues. Trimming took off 1 base at V and 0 bases at J, with 7 bases between the two ends. CDR1 is SGHTA, CDR2 FQGNSA, per germline. The CDR3 DNA sequence: TGTGCCAGCAGCTTAGAAGGGGGCTCTGGAAACACCATATATTTT. Translating it yields CASSLEGGSGNTIYF.

The chain employs TRBV5-6 and TRBJ2-3; 9 bases match TRBD2. CDR3 length equals 16 residues. The V and J ends lost 0 bases and 6 bases, in that order; junction bases with no gene match: 8. Germline V gene lookup returns CDR1 SGHDT and CDR2 YYEEEE. CDR3 nucleotide sequence: TGTGCCAGCAGCTTGGGATCGGCGGGGGGGCGTGATACGCAGTATTTT. Its translation is CASSLGSAGGRDTQYF.

The genes are TRBV30 and TRBJ1-1, with a weak D call TRBD1 (5 bases). Germline V lookup: CDR1 GTSNPN, CDR2 SVGIG (reference sequence). The CDR3 length is 13 residues. Trimming removed 3 bases at V and 4 bases at J, with 12 bases between. The CDR3 here is CAWRAGQVTEAFF. In nucleotides, the CDR3 is TGTGCCTGGAGGGCGGGGCAGGTCACTGAAGCTTTCTTT. Supplemented by reference TRBV30 and TRBJ1-1, the full variable domain reads SQTIHQWPATLVQPVGSPLSLECTVEGTSNPNLYWYRQAAGRGLQLLFYSVGIGQISSEVPQNLSASRPQDRQFILSSKKLLLSDSGFYLCAWRAGQVTEAFFGQGTRLTVV.

The chain is built from TRBV28 and TRBJ2-6; D not resolved. This CDR3 spans 13 amino acids. V lost 7 bases, J lost 8 bases, and 12 bases lay in between. Per germline, CDR1 MDHEN and CDR2 SYDVKM. CDR3 sequence reads: CASNDLESNVLTF. As DNA, the CDR3 is TGTGCCAGCAACGATCTAGAGTCCAACGTCCTGACTTTC. Filled out from reference TRBV28 and TRBJ2-6, the complete variable domain reads DVKVTQSSRYLVKRTGEKVFLECVQDMDHENMFWYRQDPGLGLRLIYFSYDVKMKEKGDIPEGYSVSREKKERFSLILESASTNQTSMYLCASNDLESNVLTFGAGSRLTVL.

J is TRBJ2-3 and V is TRBV7-8; 7 bases align to TRBD2. Trimming took 3 bases from V and 0 from J; bases not matched to a gene: 3. This CDR3 comprises 15 residues. Germline CDR1 and CDR2: SGHVS and FQNEAQ. This CDR3 reads CASSLSSGSTDTQYF. The CDR3, as DNA: TGTGCCAGCAGCTTGTCTAGCGGAAGCACAGATACGCAGTATTTT.

The table lists this clone with a few counts. The gene calls are TRBV5-5 and TRBJ1-1, with TRBD1 identical over 7 bases. Germline-derived CDR1 and CDR2 are SGHKS and YYEKEE (reference sequence). Germline trimming cut 4 bases from V and 2 bases from J; bases unmatched to any gene: 5. The CDR3 is made up of 14 amino acids. CDR3 nucleotide sequence: TGTGCCAGCAGCCCCGGGACAGTTAACACTGAAGCTTTCTTT. This gives the protein CASSPGTVNTEAFF.